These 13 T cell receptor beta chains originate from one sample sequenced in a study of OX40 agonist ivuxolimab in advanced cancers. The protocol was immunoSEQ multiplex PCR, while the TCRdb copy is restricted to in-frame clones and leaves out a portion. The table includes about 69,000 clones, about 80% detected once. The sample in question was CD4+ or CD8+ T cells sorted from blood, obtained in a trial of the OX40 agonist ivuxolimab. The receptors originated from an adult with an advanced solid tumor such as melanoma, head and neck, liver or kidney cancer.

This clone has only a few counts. This CDR3 is CASSRLQGSNEQFF. CDR3 coding DNA: TGTGCCAGCAGCCGTCTACAGGGAAGCAATGAGCAGTTCTTC. V gene TRBV27 combines with J gene TRBJ2-1, with TRBD1 as a possible D gene (6 bases). Looked up from germline, CDR1 is MNHEY and CDR2 is SMNVEV (reference sequence). Trimming cost V 6 bases and J 6 bases, with 15 bases left between them. This CDR3 is 14 amino acids long.

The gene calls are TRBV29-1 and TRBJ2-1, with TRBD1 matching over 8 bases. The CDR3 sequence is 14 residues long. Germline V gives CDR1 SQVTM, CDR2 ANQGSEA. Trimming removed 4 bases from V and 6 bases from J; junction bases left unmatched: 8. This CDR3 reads CSVVGQGLVNEQFF. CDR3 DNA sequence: TGCAGCGTTGTTGGACAGGGTCTCGTCAATGAGCAGTTCTTC.

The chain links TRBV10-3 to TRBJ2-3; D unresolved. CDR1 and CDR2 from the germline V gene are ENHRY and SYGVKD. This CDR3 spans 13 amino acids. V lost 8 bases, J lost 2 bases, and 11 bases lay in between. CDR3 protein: CAIRVASTDTQYF. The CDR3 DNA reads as TGTGCCATCCGGGTCGCCTCCACAGATACGCAGTATTTT.

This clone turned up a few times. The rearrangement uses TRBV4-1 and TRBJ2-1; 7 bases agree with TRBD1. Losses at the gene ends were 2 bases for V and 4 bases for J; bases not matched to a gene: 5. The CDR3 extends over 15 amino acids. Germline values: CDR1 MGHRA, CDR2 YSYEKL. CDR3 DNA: TGCGCCAGCAGCCAAACAGGGGCACAGTACAATGAGCAGTTCTTC. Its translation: CASSQTGAQYNEQFF.

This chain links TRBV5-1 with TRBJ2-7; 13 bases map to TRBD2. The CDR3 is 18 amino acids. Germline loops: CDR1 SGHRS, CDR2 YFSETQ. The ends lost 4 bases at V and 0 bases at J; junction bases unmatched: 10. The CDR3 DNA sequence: TGCGCCAGCAGCCCGGGACTAGCGGGGCGGGGTAGCTCCTACGAGCAGTACTTC. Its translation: CASSPGLAGRGSSYEQYF.

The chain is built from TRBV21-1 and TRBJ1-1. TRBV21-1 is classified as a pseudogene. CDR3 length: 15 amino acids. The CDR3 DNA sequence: TGTGCCAGCAGCAATCCGGAGGGTGACGGGGCTGAAGCTTTCTTT. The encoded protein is CASSNPEGDGAEAFF.

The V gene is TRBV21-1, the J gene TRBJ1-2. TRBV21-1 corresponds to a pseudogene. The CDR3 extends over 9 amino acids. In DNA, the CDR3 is TGTGCCCGGCCCTATGGCTACACCTTC. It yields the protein CARPYGYTF.

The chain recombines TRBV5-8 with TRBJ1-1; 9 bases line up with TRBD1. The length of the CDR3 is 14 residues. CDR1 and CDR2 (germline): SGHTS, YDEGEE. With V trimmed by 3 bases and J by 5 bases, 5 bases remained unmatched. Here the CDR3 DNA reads TGTGCCAGCAGCTGGAACAGGGGGCGTACTGAAGCTTTCTTT. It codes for CASSWNRGRTEAFF.

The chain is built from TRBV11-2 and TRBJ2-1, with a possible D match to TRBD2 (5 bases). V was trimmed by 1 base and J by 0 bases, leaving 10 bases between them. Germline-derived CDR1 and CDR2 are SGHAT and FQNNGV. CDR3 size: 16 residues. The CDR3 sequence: CASSLVGGLSYNEQFF. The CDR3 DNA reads TGTGCCAGCAGCTTAGTTGGCGGACTCTCCTACAATGAGCAGTTCTTC.

The CDR3 reads CASRVGWESNQPQHF. Here the CDR3 DNA reads TGTGCCAGCAGGGTAGGGTGGGAAAGCAATCAGCCCCAGCATTTT. The V and J genes are TRBV6-1 and TRBJ1-5; D uncertain. V lost 6 bases to trimming and J lost 1 base, with 13 bases between them. The CDR3 length is 15 residues. The germline CDR1 and CDR2 sequences are MNHNS and SASEGT.

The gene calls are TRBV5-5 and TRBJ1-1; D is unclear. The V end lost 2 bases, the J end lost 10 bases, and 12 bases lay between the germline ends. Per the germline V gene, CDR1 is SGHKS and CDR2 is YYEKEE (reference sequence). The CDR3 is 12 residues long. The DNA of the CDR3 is TGTGCCAGCAGCTTAGACGCCCGAGGAGCTTTCTTT. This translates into CASSLDARGAFF. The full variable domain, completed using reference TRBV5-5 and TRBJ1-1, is DAGVTQSPTHLIKTRGQQVTLRCSPISGHKSVSWYQQVLGQGPQFIFQYYEKEERGRGNFPDRFSARQFPNYSSELNVNALLLGDSALYLCASSLDARGAFFGQGTRLTVV.

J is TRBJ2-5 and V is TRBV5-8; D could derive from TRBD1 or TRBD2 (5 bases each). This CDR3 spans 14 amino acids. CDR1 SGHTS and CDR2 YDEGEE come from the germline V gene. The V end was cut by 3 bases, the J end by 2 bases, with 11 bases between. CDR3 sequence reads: CASSSGRSQETQYF. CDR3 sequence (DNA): TGTGCCAGCAGCTCGGGACGGAGTCAAGAGACCCAGTACTTC.

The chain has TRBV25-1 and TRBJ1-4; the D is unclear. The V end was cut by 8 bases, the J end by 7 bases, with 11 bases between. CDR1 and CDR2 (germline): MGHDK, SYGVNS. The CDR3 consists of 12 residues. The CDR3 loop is CASGRRGEKLFF. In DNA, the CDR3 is TGTGCCAGCGGACGGCGGGGTGAAAAACTGTTTTTT.